The rows below give T cell receptor beta chains drawn from one sample of a study of OX40 agonist ivuxolimab in advanced cancers. Sequencing was performed with immunoSEQ multiplex PCR; in TCRdb, only in-frame clones are kept and a portion is missing. The table lists around 60,000 clones, around nine tenths of them singletons. The sequencing here drew on CD4+ or CD8+ T cells sorted from blood, taken in a trial of the OX40 agonist ivuxolimab. The origin of the receptors is an adult with an advanced solid tumor such as melanoma, head and neck, liver or kidney cancer. The CDR3 runs from the conserved cysteine through the conserved F or W. D genes are given only for firm matches. Size values are once, few and many counts, or a class for expanded clones, and some rows have none.

J	D	size	V	DNA	CDR3
TRBJ1-2	.	.	TRBV28	TGTGCCAGCAGTTTGGGTCAGGGAGGCTATGGCTACACCTTC	CASSLGQGGYGYTF
TRBJ2-5	TRBD1	.	TRBV7-9	TGTGCCAGCAGCCGGGACAGGGGGGAAGAGACCCAGTACTTC	CASSRDRGEETQYF
TRBJ2-2	.	.	TRBV7-2	TGTGCCACCCTTTGGCCAGCGGAGAACACCGGGGAGCTGTTTTTT	CATLWPAENTGELFF
TRBJ2-7	TRBD2	once	TRBV11-3	TGTGCCAGCAGCCCCGGACTAGCATCTCAAGAGCAGTACTTC	CASSPGLASQEQYF
TRBJ2-3	TRBD2	.	TRBV28	TGTGCCAGCAGTTTACTAGCGGGAGGGGGCACAGATACGCAGTATTTT	CASSLLAGGGTDTQYF
TRBJ2-3	TRBD2	.	TRBV19	TGTGCCAGTAGTAGACTAGCGGGAGTCCGAGGAGATACGCAGTATTTT	CASSRLAGVRGDTQYF
TRBJ1-2	.	.	TRBV28	TGTGCCAGCAGTTTGGACGACTATGGCTACACCTTC	CASSLDDYGYTF
TRBJ1-5	.	.	TRBV19	TGTGCCAGTAGTATCTGGGTTACCAATCAGCCCCAGCATTTT	CASSIWVTNQPQHF
TRBJ2-2	.	.	TRBV15	TGTGCCACCAGCTACGCCGGGGAGCTGTTTTTT	CATSYAGELFF
TRBJ1-4	.	.	TRBV12-5	TGTGCTAGTGGTCCCCTACAGGGAAGCCGACCAACTAATGAAAAACTGTTTTTT	CASGPLQGSRPTNEKLFF
TRBJ2-7	.	.	TRBV7-9	TGTGCCAGCAGCAGACGGGCCGACTACGAGCAGTACTTC	CASSRRADYEQYF
TRBJ1-3	.	.	TRBV6-1	TGTGCCAGCAGTATAACAGCGGTCTCTGGAAACACCATATATTTT	CASSITAVSGNTIYF
TRBJ2-7	.	.	TRBV6-5	TGTGCCAGCAGTTACATGGCCTTTGAAACTTCCGAGCAGTACTTC	CASSYMAFETSEQYF
TRBJ2-7	TRBD2	.	TRBV7-9	TGTGCCAGCAGCTTAGTCGGACTAGCGGGGCGCTCCTACGAGCAGTACTTC	CASSLVGLAGRSYEQYF
TRBJ2-1	TRBD2	.	TRBV28	TGTGCCAGCGATACTAGCGGGAGAGTCTACAATGAGCAGTTCTTC	CASDTSGRVYNEQFF
TRBJ2-7	TRBD1	.	TRBV13	TGTGCCAGCAGTTCCGGGACAGGGCGCGAGCAGTACTTC	CASSSGTGREQYF
TRBJ1-1	.	.	TRBV19	TGTGCCAGTAGTATAGGAGGGGGAGGCACTGAAGCTTTCTTT	CASSIGGGGTEAFF
TRBJ2-4	.	once	TRBV27	TGTGCCAGCAGCGCCAGGGGAGCCAAAAACATTCAGTACTTC	CASSARGAKNIQYF
TRBJ2-5	.	.	TRBV27	TGTGCCAGCAGTTTTCTGGAAGGGGTAGAGACCCAGTACTTC	CASSFLEGVETQYF
TRBJ1-2	.	once	TRBV15	TGTGCCACCAGCAGAGGAATGGGAGGGCTTCAGGACTATGGCTACACCTTC	CATSRGMGGLQDYGYTF
TRBJ2-3	TRBD1	once	TRBV5-1	TGCGCCAGTAGAGAGACAGGGGGCACAGATACGCAGTATTTT	CASRETGGTDTQYF
TRBJ2-7	.	.	TRBV28	TGTGCCAGCAGCCTATGGCAGGGAGACTACGAGCAGTACTTC	CASSLWQGDYEQYF
TRBJ1-6	.	.	TRBV23-1	TGCGCCAGCAGTCAATCGAAACAGCCTAAGGGATCACCCCTCCACTTT	CASSQSKQPKGSPLHF
TRBJ2-1	TRBD2	.	TRBV11-2	TGTGCCAGCAGCGCCGGGACTAGCCTTCCGAATGAGCAGTTCTTC	CASSAGTSLPNEQFF
TRBJ1-5	.	few	TRBV27	TGTGCCAGCTGTTATAGCAATCAGCCCCAGCATTTT	CASCYSNQPQHF
TRBJ1-6	TRBD1	.	TRBV30	TGTGCCTGGAGTGGAGGGACAGGGGATTCACCCCTCCACTTT	CAWSGGTGDSPLHF
TRBJ2-7	TRBD1	.	TRBV9	TGTGCCAGCAGCACCGGGGACAGGGGAAACTACGAGCAGTACTTC	CASSTGDRGNYEQYF
TRBJ2-7	TRBD1	.	TRBV6-6	TGTGCCAGCAGTGCGGACAGGGGGAACGAGCAGTACTTC	CASSADRGNEQYF
TRBJ2-7	.	.	TRBV5-1	TGCGCCAGCAGCTTGGTGGGACCAACCTACGAGCAGTACTTC	CASSLVGPTYEQYF
TRBJ1-2	TRBD1	.	TRBV25-1	TGTGCCAGCAGCCCCGGGACAGGACCCTATGGCTACACCTTC	CASSPGTGPYGYTF
TRBJ2-7	.	.	TRBV19	TGTGCCACTGGGGTAGGTATCGAGCAGTACTTC	CATGVGIEQYF
TRBJ1-6	.	once	TRBV6-5	TGTGCCAGCAGTTACTCCAAGCTTGGGTCACCCCTCCACTTT	CASSYSKLGSPLHF
TRBJ1-5	TRBD1	.	TRBV5-1	TGCGCCAGCAGCTTGGTACAGGGGGCGAGTAGTCAGCCCCAGCATTTT	CASSLVQGASSQPQHF
TRBJ2-5	TRBD2	.	TRBV11-2	TGTGCCAGCAGCTTAGTTGGTATTAGCGGGATGGAGACCCAGTACTTC	CASSLVGISGMETQYF
TRBJ2-7	.	.	TRBV2	TGTGCCAGAGACCGGACTCCTGAAACCTACGAGCAGTACTTC	CARDRTPETYEQYF
TRBJ2-1	.	.	TRBV7-9	TGTGCCAGCAGCTTAGCTGGAGTTTCGCCTAATGAGCAGTTCTTC	CASSLAGVSPNEQFF
TRBJ2-1	.	.	TRBV7-9	TGTGCCAGCCAAATCGGCAATGAGCAGTTCTTC	CASQIGNEQFF
TRBJ2-1	TRBD2	.	TRBV7-8	TGTGCCAGCAGCTTAGCCAGCGGGAGGGCCATTTACGACAATGAGCAGTTCTTC	CASSLASGRAIYDNEQFF
TRBJ1-2	.	.	TRBV30	TGTGCCTGGAGAGGTACAGGGCTCTATGGCTACACCTTC	CAWRGTGLYGYTF
TRBJ2-1	.	.	TRBV9	TGTGCCAGCAGCACATCCGGGGACAAGTTAGCGGGTGGGCGTCACAATGAGCAGTTCTTC	CASSTSGDKLAGGRHNEQFF
TRBJ1-2	.	.	TRBV7-6	TGTGCCAGCAGCTCGGGGGGACTGGGAAGTGGCTACACCTTC	CASSSGGLGSGYTF
TRBJ2-1	.	.	TRBV5-5	TGTGCCAGCAGCTTACTAGATGCCTACAATGAGCAGTTCTTC	CASSLLDAYNEQFF
TRBJ2-2	.	.	TRBV4-2	TGTGCCAGCAGCCATCTAGATGCCGGGGAGCTGTTTTTT	CASSHLDAGELFF
TRBJ2-3	.	.	TRBV25-1	TGTGCCAGCAAGGACAGTGGGGGTACGCAGTATTTT	CASKDSGGTQYF
TRBJ2-3	.	.	TRBV15	TGTGCCACCAGCAGAGATAGGGCGGACACAGATACGCAGTATTTT	CATSRDRADTDTQYF
TRBJ2-7	TRBD1	.	TRBV2	TGTGCCAGCACTTTTTATGGGGGGACAGGGGGCTTCCACGAGCAGTACTTC	CASTFYGGTGGFHEQYF
TRBJ2-7	.	.	TRBV7-8	TGTGCCAGCAGCTTAGACGGGATCTACGAGCAGTACTTC	CASSLDGIYEQYF